This paragraph reports one T cell receptor (beta chain). Its antigen is as yet unknown. This record comes from a study of radiotherapy plus CTLA-4 blockade in lung cancer. The CDR3 sequence is 19 residues long. J gave up 4 bases and V 3 bases, and 17 bases lay outside the gene matches. CDR1 is GTSNPN and CDR2 is SVGIG in the germline V gene (reference sequence). The assay was immunoSEQ multiplex PCR, and TCRdb's table has in-frame clones only and misses some. The sample has some 48,000 clones; around 88% are singletons. Study-level results: Early shifts in blood T cell clones, with interferon-beta, reportedly predicted response best.

The chain is built from TRBV30 and TRBJ2-3; 12 nucleotides match TRBD2. The sample was peripheral blood, taken from a patient treated with radiotherapy plus ipilimumab. The TCR was taken from a human donor with non-small cell lung cancer that progressed on radiotherapy plus ipilimumab. Some clones in this sample may be carry-over from other donors' samples. This CDR3 reads CAWSLAGGYRPPYADTQYF. In DNA, the CDR3 is TGTGCCTGGAGCCTAGCGGGAGGGTACAGGCCCCCTTACGCAGATACGCAGTATTTT.